This T cell receptor (beta chain) was identified in a study of blood T cell repertoires in COVID-19. In the study overall: Samples taken during acute and convalescent COVID-19 were collected in the United States, Italy and Spain. The cDNA or gDNA used as material had been derived from T cells, B-cell-depleted T cells, or PBMCs.

Trimming removed 2 bases from V and 3 bases from J; junction bases left unmatched: 4. This CDR3 is built from 15 residues. Germline V CDR1 and CDR2: SGHRS, YFSETQ. Per the original data handling: Estimation of nucleated cell counts was performed using reference gene primer amplification. Here immunoSEQ multiplex PCR was the method, and the copy in TCRdb shows in-frame clones only, minus some. V, J and clone size derive from that table, while D and trimming were established from the DNA sequence. The table records about 240,000 clones, about nine tenths of them present only once. The sequenced material came from peripheral blood. V and J are TRBV5-1 and TRBJ2-2, with 7 bases aligning to TRBD1. The source of this sequence is a man between 60 and 75 years old with acute or convalescent COVID-19. The CDR3 here is CASSFRDSDTGELFF. DNA of the CDR3: TGCGCCAGCAGCTTCCGGGACAGCGACACCGGGGAGCTGTTTTTT.